The 2 T cell receptor beta chains presented below share a single source sample, sequenced in a study of blood T cell repertoires in COVID-19. The repertoire was sequenced with immunoSEQ multiplex PCR; TCRdb's copy has only in-frame clones and lacks some. This sample has 370,000 or so clones; 80% to 90% occur once, and the top ten carry under 1.5%. The specimen was PBMCs or T cells enriched from blood (not recorded which). These TCRs come from a man aged 25-45 years who had recovered from COVID-19.

This chain uses TRBV3-1 (or the pseudogene TRBV3-2) with TRBJ2-2; the match to TRBD1 covers 9 bases. Germline lookup yields CDR1 LGHDT and CDR2 YNNKEL (reference sequence). The junction had 4 bases not matched to a gene; V was cut back by 5 bases and J by 3 bases. The CDR3 is 15 amino acids. This CDR3 is CASSYGQGHTGELFF. In DNA, the CDR3 is TGTGCCAGCAGCTACGGACAGGGGCACACCGGGGAGCTGTTTTTT.

This clone was counted a few times. The sample has other DNA sequences that encode this CDR3 too. This rearrangement joins TRBV19 to TRBJ1-5; 9 bases are shared with TRBD1. The germline gives CDR1 LNHDA, CDR2 SQIVND (reference sequence). V shed 9 bases and J 2 bases; nucleotides not matched to a gene: 2. This CDR3 has 13 residues. The CDR3 DNA reads TGTGCCAGCAGGGACAGGGGCAATCAGCCCCAGCATTTT. Its translation is CASRDRGNQPQHF.